This TCR beta chain was identified in a study of blood T cell repertoires in COVID-19. TCRdb's table, derived via immunoSEQ multiplex PCR, lists solely in-frame clones and lacks some. The data hold roughly 130,000 clones, with 84% observed a single time. This clone was observed a single time. V lost 9 bases to trimming and J lost 7 bases, with 15 bases between them. This CDR3 has 12 residues. The sequencing input was peripheral blood. This sequence joins TRBV12-3 or TRBV12-4 and TRBJ1-2; D ambiguous. This TCR was recovered from a woman aged 25 to 39 who had recovered from COVID-19. The CDR3 here is CASQPEGRGYTF. DNA for the CDR3: TGTGCCAGTCAACCGGAGGGCCGTGGCTACACCTTC.